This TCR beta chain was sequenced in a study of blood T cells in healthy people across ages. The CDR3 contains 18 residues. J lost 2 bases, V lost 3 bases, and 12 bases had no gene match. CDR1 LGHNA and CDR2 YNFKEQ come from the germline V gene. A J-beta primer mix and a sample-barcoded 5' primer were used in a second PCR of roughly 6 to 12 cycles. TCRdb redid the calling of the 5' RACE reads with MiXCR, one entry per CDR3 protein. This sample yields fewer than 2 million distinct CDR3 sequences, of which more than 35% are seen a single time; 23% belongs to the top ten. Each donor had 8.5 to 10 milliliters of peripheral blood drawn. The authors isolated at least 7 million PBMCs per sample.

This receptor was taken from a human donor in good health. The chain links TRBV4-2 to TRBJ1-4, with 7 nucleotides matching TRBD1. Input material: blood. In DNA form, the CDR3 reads TGTGCCAGCAGCCACGAGACAGGGCCCGAACTGACTAATGAAAAACTGTTTTTT. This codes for CASSHETGPELTNEKLFF.